The 13 T cell receptor beta chains given below trace back to one sample, sequenced in a study of T cells in Graves' hyperthyroidism and ophthalmopathy (dated 2019 in TCRdb). Preparation of the library involved multiplex PCR. The sequencer was an Illumina HiSeq 2000. TCR beta CDR3 regions were amplified from RNA transcripts. For the first round of RT-PCR on the TCR CDR3, the HTBI primer set was used together with the Qiagen OneStep RT-PCR kit. TCRdb reran the public reads through fastp at Q25 and MiXCR, keeping productive beta chains. Entries are consolidated by CDR3 protein sequence, retaining the most common genes and DNA. This sample is represented by about 680,000 distinct CDR3 sequences; over 35% of them were singletons. The top ten constitute around 30% of the sample. Sample: blood. The receptors derive from a woman aged 40 to 50 with Graves' hyperthyroidism.

This clonotype has a count of ten or more. The chain recombines TRBV9 with TRBJ1-1; 9 bases are a match to TRBD1. The germline gives CDR1 SGDLS, CDR2 YYNGEE. V lost 4 bases and J lost 3; bases outside the gene matches: 4. The CDR3 totals 14 residues. This CDR3 reads CASSFRDRDTEAFF. The CDR3 DNA reads TGTGCCAGCAGCTTCCGGGACAGGGACACTGAAGCTTTCTTT.

The chain has TRBV7-9 and TRBJ1-2, with D perhaps matching TRBD1 (5 bases). Germline loops: CDR1 SEHNR, CDR2 FQNEAQ (reference sequence). V was clipped by 1 base and J by 5 bases, with 11 bases between them. This CDR3 region has 14 residues. The DNA of the CDR3 is TGTGCCAGCAGCTTAGGGGGGAGTTCTTATGGCTACACCTTC. Translated, it gives CASSLGGSSYGYTF.

This clonotype was counted only a few times. The V call is TRBV27, the J call TRBJ1-1; the D gene is possibly TRBD1 (5 bases). The germline V gene encodes CDR1 MNHEY and CDR2 SMNVEV (reference sequence). V was pared by 6 bases and J by 3 bases, with 11 bases between. The CDR3 runs to 13 residues. CDR3 coding DNA: TGTGCCAGCAGGAGGAGGGACTACACTGAAGCTTTCTTT. Amino acids: CASRRRDYTEAFF.

This clonotype was seen a few times. The J gene is TRBJ1-2, the V gene TRBV7-9, with a possible D match to TRBD1 (6 bases). Looked up from germline, CDR1 is SEHNR and CDR2 is FQNEAQ (reference sequence). The CDR3 is 14 residues long. Trimming left V 5 bases short and J 3 bases short, with 13 bases between. As DNA, the CDR3 is TGTGCCAGCAGCACGAACAGGGTCGACTATGGCTACACCTTC. This translates into CASSTNRVDYGYTF.

This rearrangement joins TRBV9 to TRBJ2-5, with 8 bases matching TRBD2. Germline-derived CDR1 and CDR2 are SGDLS and YYNGEE. The V segment lost 4 bases and the J segment 5 bases; nucleotides outside the gene matches: 4. This CDR3 is built from 13 residues. CDR3 amino acids: CASSYGGVETQYF. In DNA, the CDR3 is TGTGCCAGCAGCTACGGGGGGGTGGAGACCCAGTACTTC.

This chain links TRBV7-9 with TRBJ2-7, with no clear D. V lost 4 bases and J 3 bases, leaving 13 bases between the germline ends. The CDR3 extends over 14 amino acids. CDR1 and CDR2 from the germline V gene are SEHNR and FQNEAQ (reference sequence). In DNA, the CDR3 is TGTGCCAGCAGCTCGGTGTCGGGTTTCTACGAGCAGTACTTC. Encoded protein: CASSSVSGFYEQYF.

Here the CDR3 reads CARTMAGVNYGYTF. The CDR3 DNA follows: TGCGCCAGGACGATGGCGGGGGTAAACTATGGCTACACCTTC. The rearrangement links TRBV4-3 to TRBJ1-2, with D maybe TRBD1 (5 bases). The ends were cut back, 9 bases at V and 2 bases at J, with 16 bases in the middle. Germline V gene data show CDR1 as LGHNA and CDR2 as YSLEER. CDR3 length: 14 amino acids.

Many counts were recorded for this clonotype. The J gene is TRBJ1-4, the V gene TRBV10-3; the D gene is possibly TRBD1 (6 bases). Per germline, CDR1 ENHRY and CDR2 SYGVKD. Trimming left V 6 bases short and J 2 bases short, with 7 bases between. The CDR3 consists of 13 residues. CDR3 DNA: TGTGCCATCAGCCAGGGGACTAATGAAAAACTGTTTTTT. Translation: CAISQGTNEKLFF.

This chain connects TRBV15 to TRBJ2-3; tentative D call: TRBD2 (6 bases). V was cut by 1 base and J by 5 bases, with 19 bases left in between. The CDR3 has 17 residues. In germline, CDR1 is LNHNV, CDR2 YYDKDF (reference sequence). CDR3 protein: CATSRGVTSSIGDTQYF. The CDR3 DNA reads TGTGCCACCAGCAGAGGGGTGACTAGTTCAATTGGAGATACGCAGTATTTT.

This clonotype was detected once. One junction end does not reproduce the germline sequence, and a read error may be involved. The J gene is TRBJ1-5, the V gene TRBV10-3; possibly TRBD1 for D (5 bases). CDR1 is ENHRY and CDR2 is SYGVKD in the germline V gene. The CDR3 is 13 amino acids. This CDR3 is CASSYGGKGPQHF. The CDR3 DNA is TGTGCCAGCAGTTACGGGGGAAAAGGGCCCCAGCATTTT.

In DNA form, the CDR3 reads TGCGCCAGCAGCCCCTACCACCCCCAGCATTTT. This codes for CASSPYHPQHF. V is TRBV5-1 and J is TRBJ1-5, with D uncertain. Germline CDR1 is SGHRS and CDR2 is YFSETQ. Trimming cost V 4 bases and J 10 bases, with 9 bases left between them. The CDR3 has 11 residues.

This clonotype turned up a few times. The CDR3 DNA reads TGTGCCAGCAGTGGGACTAGCGTTACCTACGAGCAGTACTTC. This codes for CASSGTSVTYEQYF. The chain has TRBV28 and TRBJ2-7; 10 bases are a match to TRBD2. The CDR3 loop spans 14 amino acids. In germline, CDR1 is MDHEN, CDR2 SYDVKM. V dropped 5 bases and J dropped 2; count of bases not matched to a gene: 3. The full variable domain, completed using reference TRBV28 and TRBJ2-7, is DVKVTQSSRYLVKRTGEKVFLECVQDMDHENMFWYRQDPGLGLRLIYFSYDVKMKEKGDIPEGYSVSREKKERFSLILESASTNQTSMYLCASSGTSVTYEQYFGPGTRLTVT.

The chain employs TRBV29-1 and TRBJ2-7; 8 bases fit TRBD2. This CDR3 spans 14 amino acids. The germline V gene has CDR1 SQVTM and CDR2 ANQGSEA. J was trimmed by 0 bases and V by 4 bases; bases with no gene match: 5. The CDR3 sequence: CSVGGRLSSYEQYF. The CDR3 DNA sequence: TGCAGCGTTGGCGGGAGGTTAAGCTCCTACGAGCAGTACTTC.